A single sample gave rise to the 12 T cell receptor beta chains below, sequenced in a study of CD8 T cells in Susac syndrome. Reverse transcription of 0.5 to 1 ug RNA used random hexamers. TCRdb passed the immunoSEQ multiplex PCR reads through MiXCR, listing each CDR3 protein once. This table holds around 140,000 distinct CDR3 sequences, 80% to 85% found once. The specimen was CD8+ T cells from PBMCs. These receptors were collected from a human donor with multiple sclerosis.

Here the CDR3 reads CASSYGRLGTEAFF. The CDR3 DNA reads as TGCGCCAGCAGCTACGGGCGACTGGGGACTGAAGCTTTCTTT. V is TRBV5-1 and J is TRBJ1-1; no definite D call. The CDR3 contains 14 residues. Germline-derived CDR1 and CDR2 are SGHRS and YFSETQ. Trimming stripped 3 bases from V and 5 bases from J, with 14 bases between.

This clonotype was found once. The chain recombines TRBV30 with TRBJ2-7, with unresolved D. The CDR3 has 11 amino acids. V was shortened by 1 base and J by 3 bases, with 4 bases between the two germline ends. Looked up from germline, CDR1 is GTSNPN and CDR2 is SVGIG (reference sequence). CDR3 protein: CAWSGSYEQYF. The CDR3 region has the DNA TGTGCCTGGAGTGGCAGCTACGAGCAGTACTTC.

The chain uses TRBV21-1 and TRBJ1-1. TRBV21-1 has pseudogene status. CDR3 length equals 15 residues. CDR3 region: CASSGPTNGDTEAFF. The DNA of the CDR3 is TGTGCCAGCAGCGGGCCGACAAATGGGGACACTGAAGCTTTCTTT.

The chain uses TRBV19 and TRBJ1-1; D might be TRBD1 (6 bases). V gave up 3 bases and J gave up 2 bases, with 16 bases separating them. This CDR3 region has 16 residues. Germline V CDR1 and CDR2: LNHDA, SQIVND (reference sequence). CDR3 bases: TGTGCCAGTAGTATGGGGGCAGGGTGGTCCAACACTGAAGCTTTCTTT. This codes for CASSMGAGWSNTEAFF.

This clonotype showed up just once. The chain links TRBV19 to TRBJ2-1; D is undetermined. This CDR3 has 16 residues. Trimming stripped 6 bases from V and 4 bases from J, with 19 bases between. The germline CDR1 and CDR2 sequences are LNHDA and SQIVND (reference sequence). The CDR3 DNA is TGTGCCAGTAGCCCTACTTCTGGCGGAGCTTACAATGAGCAGTTCTTC. Translation gives CASSPTSGGAYNEQFF.

The rearrangement uses TRBV5-8 and TRBJ2-2, with D hard to call. Germline values: CDR1 SGHTS, CDR2 YDEGEE. The CDR3 covers 13 residues. The germline V and J ends were trimmed by 2 bases and 7 bases, with 9 bases remaining between them. DNA of the CDR3: TGTGCCAGCAGCTTTCTTGAAGGCGGGGAGCTGTTTTTT. It encodes CASSFLEGGELFF. Combining the CDR3 with reference TRBV5-8 and TRBJ2-2 gives the whole variable domain EAGVTQSPTHLIKTRGQQATLRCSPISGHTSVYWYQQALGLGLQFLLWYDEGEERNRGNFPPRFSGRQFPNYSSELNVNALELEDSALYLCASSFLEGGELFFGEGSRLTVL.

The rearrangement links TRBV7-6 to TRBJ2-7; D may be TRBD1 or TRBD2 (7 bases each). The CDR3 contains 16 residues. Trimming removed 1 base from V and 2 bases from J, with 15 bases in between. Germline V gene lookup returns CDR1 SGHVS and CDR2 FNYEAQ. DNA of the CDR3: TGTGCCAGCAGCTTAGAAGACCCAGGGGGGGCCTACGAGCAGTACTTC. Its protein is CASSLEDPGGAYEQYF.

V usage is TRBV9 and J usage is TRBJ1-4, with a possible D match to TRBD1 (6 bases). The CDR3 loop spans 16 amino acids. Trimming shortened V by 2 bases and J by 6 bases, and 17 bases separated the two germline ends. Germline V gives CDR1 SGDLS, CDR2 YYNGEE. The CDR3 reads CASSVSVVTGDEKLFF. As DNA, the CDR3 is TGTGCCAGCAGCGTCTCCGTTGTGACAGGAGATGAAAAACTGTTTTTT.

Only a few counts were recorded for this clonotype. The CDR3 loop reads CASSQDIGDMDTQYF. In DNA form, the CDR3 reads TGCGCCAGCAGCCAAGATATCGGAGACATGGATACGCAGTATTTT. This chain uses TRBV4-1 with TRBJ2-3, with D unclear. The CDR3 runs to 15 residues. The V end was cut by 0 bases, the J end by 6 bases, with 13 bases between. Germline loops: CDR1 MGHRA, CDR2 YSYEKL.

The chain employs TRBV5-5 and TRBJ2-1, with TRBD1 identical over 7 bases. The V and J ends lost 4 bases and 5 bases, in that order; junction bases with no gene match: 6. Germline values: CDR1 SGHKS, CDR2 YYEKEE (reference sequence). The CDR3 contains 14 residues. The DNA for the CDR3 is TGTGCCAGCAGCCAGGGACAGATAAACAATGAGCAGTTCTTC. Residues: CASSQGQINNEQFF.

Here the CDR3 reads CASGWSSYEQYF. As DNA, the CDR3 is TGTGCCAGCGGATGGTCCTCCTACGAGCAGTACTTC. The rearrangement links TRBV25-1 to TRBJ2-7; D gene ambiguous. V gave up 8 bases and J gave up 0 bases, with 8 bases separating them. The CDR3 is made up of 12 amino acids. The V gene's germline CDR1 is MGHDK and CDR2 SYGVNS.

V and J are TRBV30 and TRBJ1-1, with D tentatively TRBD1 (5 bases). Per the germline V gene, CDR1 is GTSNPN and CDR2 is SVGIG (reference sequence). V was clipped by 3 bases and J by 4 bases, with 9 bases between them. The CDR3 has 12 amino acids. The CDR3 loop is CAWSGGTTEAFF. Here the CDR3 DNA reads TGTGCCTGGAGCGGGGGTACCACTGAAGCTTTCTTT.